The 10 T cell receptor beta chains below come from one sample, sequenced in a study of T-cell memory formation after mild COVID-19. TCRdb reprocessed the 5' RACE reads with MiXCR, giving one entry per CDR3 protein. The repertoire holds about 170,000 distinct CDR3 sequences, with roughly 13% as singletons. The sample comprised PBMCs or a T cell subset sorted from them (not recorded which). The receptors derive from a man aged 18 to 29 who had mild COVID-19 (a few samples of this study predate the infection). Cell type and time point are not known.

The genes are TRBV5-1 and TRBJ2-2; D is unresolved. The V gene's germline CDR1 is SGHRS and CDR2 YFSETQ. The CDR3 covers 15 residues. Trimming shortened V by 1 base and J by 1 base, and 8 bases separated the two germline ends. CDR3: CASSLSQRNTGELFF. The CDR3 DNA is TGCGCCAGCAGCTTGTCACAGCGGAACACCGGGGAGCTGTTTTTT.

The sample holds a few counts of this clonotype. The chain uses TRBV29-1 and TRBJ2-1; D perhaps matches TRBD2 (6 bases). The CDR3 sequence is 14 residues long. CDR1 and CDR2 (germline): SQVTM, ANQGSEA. Trimming took off 8 bases at V and 3 bases at J, with 17 bases between the two ends. The CDR3 region is CSFIGGPSYNEQFF. CDR3 nucleotide sequence: TGCAGCTTCATCGGAGGGCCGAGCTACAATGAGCAGTTCTTC.

This clonotype was seen at least ten times. The V call is TRBV28, the J call TRBJ1-1, with a tentative D call TRBD1 (5 bases). The germline V gene encodes CDR1 MDHEN and CDR2 SYDVKM. V shed 1 base and J shed 8 bases, with 11 bases lying between them. The CDR3 has 13 residues. The CDR3 region has the DNA TGTGCCAGCAGTTTATCCCGCGGGGGGGAAGCTTTCTTT. Its translation: CASSLSRGGEAFF. Full variable domain (outside the CDR3, taken from reference TRBV28 and TRBJ1-1): DVKVTQSSRYLVKRTGEKVFLECVQDMDHENMFWYRQDPGLGLRLIYFSYDVKMKEKGDIPEGYSVSREKKERFSLILESASTNQTSMYLCASSLSRGGEAFFGQGTRLTVV.

This clonotype was seen only a few times. The gene calls are TRBV4-3 and TRBJ2-7, with TRBD1 matching over 7 bases. The germline V gene has CDR1 LGHNA and CDR2 YSLEER. V was clipped by 1 base and J by 3 bases; unmatched bases: 0. The CDR3 totals 13 residues. CDR3 coding DNA: TGCGCCAGCAGCCAAGGGGACAGCTACGAGCAGTACTTC. This sequence encodes CASSQGDSYEQYF.

The J gene is TRBJ2-3, the V gene TRBV5-1; 9 bases line up with TRBD2. This CDR3 is 16 amino acids long. In germline, CDR1 is SGHRS, CDR2 YFSETQ. V gave up 2 bases and J gave up 3 bases; unmatched junction bases: 7. The CDR3 region has the DNA TGCGCCAGCAGCTTAGACTCGGCGGGGGGGACAGATACGCAGTATTTT. Its translation is CASSLDSAGGTDTQYF.

This clonotype was seen at least ten times. V is TRBV12-3 or TRBV12-4 and J is TRBJ2-5; D ambiguous. V was cut by 4 bases and J by 7 bases, with 13 bases left in between. The length of the CDR3 is 13 residues. CDR3 residues: CASSSAGYGTQYF. The CDR3 DNA reads TGTGCCAGCAGTTCTGCCGGGTATGGGACCCAGTACTTC.

The CDR3 loop reads CASSLGLGPKNTGELFF. CDR3 coding DNA: TGTGCCAGCAGCTTAGGCCTGGGGCCTAAGAACACCGGGGAGCTGTTTTTT. The chain has TRBV7-2 and TRBJ2-2, with D tentatively TRBD1 (5 bases). The V end lost 1 base, the J end lost 1 base, and 13 bases lay between the germline ends. The CDR3 covers 17 residues. The V gene's germline CDR1 is SGHTA and CDR2 FQGNSA.

The chain links TRBV3-1 to TRBJ2-3; 7 nucleotides agree with TRBD2. Trimming took 1 base from V and 4 from J; bases not matched to a gene: 5. Germline CDR1 LGHDT, CDR2 YNNKEL (reference sequence). The CDR3 sequence is 15 residues long. Written as DNA, the CDR3 is TGTGCCAGCAGCCAAGGGAGCGGGGCAGCAGATACGCAGTATTTT. Translating it yields CASSQGSGAADTQYF.

This clonotype was counted a few times. V is TRBV27 and J is TRBJ2-3, with 7 bases identical to TRBD1. CDR1 and CDR2 from the germline V gene are MNHEY and SMNVEV (reference sequence). The CDR3 runs 14 residues. V shed 0 bases, J shed 6 bases, and the junction held 3 bases outside the gene matches. CDR3 in DNA: TGTGCCAGCAGTTTATCGGGACAGCCCGATACGCAGTATTTT. This sequence encodes CASSLSGQPDTQYF.

In its sample, this clonotype was seen a few times. V is TRBV25-1 and J is TRBJ2-5; unclear D gene. Trimming left V 1 base short and J 5 bases short, with 14 bases between. CDR1 is MGHDK and CDR2 is SYGVNS in the germline V gene. The CDR3 runs 15 residues. CDR3 region: CASSESGRMGETQYF. In nucleotides, the CDR3 is TGTGCCAGCAGTGAATCCGGGCGGATGGGGGAGACCCAGTACTTC.